This TCR beta chain was sequenced during a study of shared clonotypes between healthy human individuals (dated by TCRdb to the early 2020s). In terms of the full investigation: Three men and two women, aged 18 to 49 years, made up the cohort. Between about 0.85 and 9.5 billion PBMCs per donor were obtained by leukapheresis. Blood TCR repertoires of a handful of healthy adults were deeply sequenced to estimate repertoire size and the extent of clonotype sharing between individuals. To increase sequencing depth and limit assay-specific biases, different laboratories used diverse techniques to prepare libraries and sequence TCR repertoires.

TCR CDR3 regions were amplified from genomic DNA by multiplex PCR using the deep immunoSEQ assay. Extracted genomic DNA from each cell subset was spread evenly across all wells of several immunoSEQ 96-well plates, with each plate serving as a replicate. For unsorted PBMC, each replicate PCR was loaded with roughly 270 ng genomic DNA, equivalent to tens of thousands of T cell genomes. Ten immunoSEQ deep assay plates were used to sequence unsorted PBMC genomic DNA. Purified libraries were quantified with a Qubit 3.0 fluorometer, sized on a Bioanalyzer 2100, and re-quantified with the KAPA Library Quantification kit. Each immunoSEQ 96-well plate was sequenced on its own single-read 150-cycle Illumina NextSeq 550 flow cell. The published analysis was carried out like this. Because the immunoSEQ output held only junctional sequences and lacked quality scores, the filtering could not match the filtering applied to full-length reads. To assign V/J genes and CDR3, sequences were annotated using PyIR, a Python wrapper for IgBLAST v1.9, with IMGT germline references. Reads were filtered out if the reads had weak V/J assignments (E-value above 1e-6), no CDR3, stop codons, out-of-frame junctions, or ambiguous translated residues. A V3J clonotype was defined by an identical inferred V gene, J gene, and CDR3 amino acid sequence. Percentage overlap between repertoires was computed as shared unique clonotypes divided by the size of the smaller repertoire. Three approaches were used to assess repertoire richness: RTK rarefaction, the Chao1 estimator, and Recon v2.1 estimates of unobserved clonotypes. In TCRdb, the immuneACCESS table is reduced to in-frame sequences with V and J assigned. These tables do not hold every clone; where another copy was compared, an unresolved V gene accounts for under half, and the others remain unexplained. For V, J and clone size, that table is used; D and trimming come from the DNA. In this sample the table shows about 480,000 clones, over 60% of which occur a single time. Under 15% of the sample is in the top ten clones.

Regarding this clone: This receptor's antigen is unknown. No base quality information exists; no much larger clone differs at one position.

The investigation overall reported the following: Pairwise subsampling indicated that sequencing depth was expected to affect the degree of clonotype sharing among donors. Sampling was restricted to blood, and TCR repertoires in tissues likely differ from the TCR repertoires found in blood. The small number of donors limited the genetic and exposure-history diversity represented.

The donors were healthy, HIV-negative adults who had no recently reported acute infections or vaccinations. Every donor was a Caucasian adult residing in Nashville, Tennessee, USA. In the unsorted samples, some 100 million PBMCs were counted, and genomic DNA was extracted using the QIAamp DNA Blood Mini kit. Blood was obtained by leukapheresis, after which PBMCs were separated by Ficoll-Histopaque density gradient centrifugation and cryopreserved in liquid nitrogen vapor phase. The CDR3 contains 15 residues, cysteine and phenylalanine counted. The kept DNA is CDR3 alone, 45 bases in frame from the first base. Relative to germline, V is 1 base shorter and J is 2 bases shorter, with 12 bases between their ends. The germline V gene encodes CDR1 SEHNR and CDR2 FQNEAQ (reference sequence).

The sequenced sample was PBMCs. This receptor chain uses TRBV7-9 and TRBJ2-7; the D gene identity is not certain. The source is a woman aged 40 to 50 in good health. Some clones in this sample may be carry-over from other donors' samples. The nucleotide sequence is TGTGCCAGCAGCTTAGGAGGCGGATACCCCTACGAGCAGTACTTC. Protein translation: CASSLGGGYPYEQYF. The reference TRBV7-9 and TRBJ2-7 proteins fill in what lies around the CDR3, so the full variable domain reads DTGVSQNPRHKITKRGQNVTFRCDPISEHNRLYWYRQTLGQGPEFLTYFQNEAQLEKSRLLSDRFSAERPKGSFSTLEIQRTEQGDSAMYLCASSLGGGYPYEQYFGPGTRLTVT.